The sequence of this T cell receptor (beta chain) was determined in a study of cytomegalovirus exposure and HLA in healthy donors. Method: immunoSEQ multiplex PCR; TCRdb's copy keeps in-frame clones and lacks some. The sample carries fewer than 150,000 clones, almost 90% recorded once. The germline gives CDR1 MDHEN, CDR2 SYDVKM. The V end lost 2 bases, the J end lost 7 bases, and 11 bases lay between the germline ends. The CDR3 contains 14 residues. The sequenced sample consisted of PBMCs. The chain carries TRBV28 and TRBJ1-4, with D hard to call. This sequence was found in a woman aged 18-29 years in good health and CMV-seropositive. CDR3 in DNA: TGTGCCAGCAGTTTAGGAGCCGACGGTGAAAAACTGTTTTTT. This gives the protein CASSLGADGEKLFF.